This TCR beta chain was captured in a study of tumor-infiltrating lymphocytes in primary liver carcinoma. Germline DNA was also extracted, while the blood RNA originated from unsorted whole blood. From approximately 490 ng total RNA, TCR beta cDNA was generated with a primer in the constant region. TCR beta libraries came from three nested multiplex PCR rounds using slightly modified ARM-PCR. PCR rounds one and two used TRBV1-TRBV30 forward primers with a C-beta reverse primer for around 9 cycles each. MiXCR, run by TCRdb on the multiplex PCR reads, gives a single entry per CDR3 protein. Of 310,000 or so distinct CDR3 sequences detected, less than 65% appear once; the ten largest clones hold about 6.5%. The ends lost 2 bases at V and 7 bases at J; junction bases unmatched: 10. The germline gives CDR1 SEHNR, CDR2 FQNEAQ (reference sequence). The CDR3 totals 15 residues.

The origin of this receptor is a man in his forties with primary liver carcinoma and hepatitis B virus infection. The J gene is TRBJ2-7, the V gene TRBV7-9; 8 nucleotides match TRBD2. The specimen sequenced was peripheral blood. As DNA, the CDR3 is TGTGCCAGCAGCTTAACCGGACTAGCTGTGGGGGAGCAGTACTTC. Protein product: CASSLTGLAVGEQYF.